These 2 T cell receptor beta chains came from one sample sequenced in a study of beta chain features in type 1 diabetes. Broader study findings: For Type 1 diabetes patients, all four CD4+ subsets carried TCRB CDR3s that were moderately but significantly shorter.

These TCRs' antigens remain unknown. The entirety of the isolated RNA underwent reverse transcription, so expressed TCRB transcripts were sequenced. Libraries were prepared by immunoSEQ multiplex PCR; TCRdb keeps only in-frame clonotypes and omits some of them. The repertoire holds about 640,000 clones, around 12% seen once, with about 0.11% in the top ten. The specimen sequenced was naive CD4+ T cells from blood. These receptors came from a man in his thirties or forties with type 1 diabetes.

This clone occurred a few times. V usage is TRBV7-2 and J usage is TRBJ2-1, with 9 bases identical to TRBD1. The CDR3 sequence is 15 residues long. Germline-derived CDR1 and CDR2 are SGHTA and FQGNSA. J lost 4 bases, V lost 5 bases, and 6 bases had no gene match. The CDR3 region is CASSPPGTGYNEQFF. In nucleotides, the CDR3 is TGTGCCAGCAGCCCGCCCGGGACAGGGTACAATGAGCAGTTCTTC.

The DNA of the CDR3 is TGCGCCAGCAGCCTTTATCAAGGACAGGGGGTCTACGAGCAGTACTTC. Translated, it gives CASSLYQGQGVYEQYF. The chain couples TRBV4-3 to TRBJ2-7; 10 positions agree with TRBD1. Germline lookup yields CDR1 LGHNA and CDR2 YSLEER. Trimming at V came to 4 bases and at J to 3 bases, leaving 9 bases not matched to a gene. The CDR3 covers 16 residues.